These 31 T cell receptor beta chains came from one sample sequenced in a study of vaccination and CD4 T cells after COVID-19. Cultured CD4+ T cell DNA underwent sequencing with the Oncomine TCR Beta short-read assay. TCRdb redid the calling of the PCR reads with MiXCR, one entry per CDR3 protein. The data show about 13,000 distinct CDR3 sequences, roughly 44% seen once. Their antigen targets remain unknown. The treatment is: roughly nine-day PBMC culture with coronavirus spike peptide pools or control peptides (ViraFEST assay). Material: CD4+ T cells from blood, cultured in vitro. Source of these receptors: a human donor who had recovered from COVID-19.

The CDR3 coding sequence is TGTGCCAGCAGTCCTCAGCCGGTACTGCCTAATCAGCCCCAGCATTTT. It encodes CASSPQPVLPNQPQHF. This sequence joins TRBV12-3 or TRBV12-4 and TRBJ1-5; D remains ambiguous. Trimming stripped 5 bases from V and 4 bases from J, with 18 bases between. The CDR3 runs 16 residues.

The chain joins TRBV6-1 to TRBJ2-7; 10 nucleotides line up with TRBD2. Germline V lookup: CDR1 MNHNS, CDR2 SASEGT. V trimming: 7 bases; J trimming: 0 bases; junction bases outside the gene matches: 6. The CDR3 spans 15 residues. As DNA, the CDR3 is TGTGCCAGCACAAAAGCGGGAGGGAACTCCTACGAGCAGTACTTC. This encodes CASTKAGGNSYEQYF.

J is TRBJ1-2 and V is TRBV5-4; D might be TRBD1 (5 bases). The CDR3 has 15 amino acids. Germline CDR1 reads SGHNT; CDR2 reads YYREEE (reference sequence). The ends were cut back, 4 bases at V and 0 bases at J, with 13 bases in the middle. Here the CDR3 reads CASSPQTQANYGYTF. The CDR3 DNA reads as TGTGCCAGCAGCCCCCAGACACAGGCTAACTATGGCTACACCTTC.

This clonotype was counted only a few times. This sequence joins TRBV5-4 and TRBJ2-7, with TRBD1 matching over 9 bases. Germline V lookup: CDR1 SGHNT, CDR2 YYREEE (reference sequence). V lost 5 bases, J lost 4 bases, and 7 bases stayed unmatched. The CDR3 loop spans 14 amino acids. The CDR3 DNA reads TGTGCCAGCAGTTTTACCGACAGGGGGTACGAGCAGTACTTC. Encoded protein: CASSFTDRGYEQYF.

The chain employs TRBV7-9 and TRBJ2-3; perhaps TRBD1 as D (6 bases). The CDR3 loop spans 14 amino acids. The germline V gene has CDR1 SEHNR and CDR2 FQNEAQ (reference sequence). V was clipped by 8 bases and J by 4 bases, with 16 bases between them. The CDR3 DNA reads as TGTGCCAGCTCACAGGGTTTGCCTCCAGATACGCAGTATTTT. Translating it yields CASSQGLPPDTQYF.

A word on this clonotype: At one end the junction does not follow the germline gene, possibly because of a read error. This sequence joins TRBV7-7 and TRBJ2-3; no firm D call. The CDR3 covers 13 residues. Per the germline V gene, CDR1 is SSHAT and CDR2 is FNYEAQ (reference sequence). The CDR3 DNA reads TGTGCTAGCAGCTTAGCTCAGACAGATACGCAGTATTTT. As protein: CASSLAQTDTQYF.

The genes are TRBV20-1 and TRBJ2-3; possibly TRBD2 for D (5 bases). Germline assignment: CDR1 DFQATT and CDR2 SNEGSKA (reference sequence). The germline V and J ends were trimmed by 6 bases and 0 bases, with 16 bases remaining between them. The CDR3 covers 15 residues. The CDR3 DNA follows: TGCAGTGCGGGGTTATCGGGGAGAAGCACAGATACGCAGTATTTT. It yields the protein CSAGLSGRSTDTQYF.

V and J are TRBV29-1 and TRBJ2-7, with D perhaps matching TRBD2 (6 bases). Trimming took 4 bases from V and 2 from J, leaving 15 bases between them. Per germline, CDR1 SQVTM and CDR2 ANQGSEA. This CDR3 has 14 residues. CDR3 DNA sequence: TGCAGCGTTGGCAAATGGAGGGAACCCTACGAGCAGTACTTC. This codes for CSVGKWREPYEQYF.

This rearrangement joins TRBV5-1 to TRBJ1-6; the D gene is possibly TRBD1 (6 bases). CDR1 and CDR2 from the germline V gene are SGHRS and YFSETQ. V dropped 2 bases and J dropped 5 bases, with 11 bases sitting between them. The CDR3 has 15 residues. CDR3 DNA sequence: TGCGCCAGCAGCTTACAGACAGGAGATAATTCACCCCTCCACTTT. Its protein is CASSLQTGDNSPLHF.

The genes are TRBV28 and TRBJ2-7; TRBD2 matches at 12 bases. This CDR3 spans 16 amino acids. Germline V gene lookup returns CDR1 MDHEN and CDR2 SYDVKM. V lost 6 bases to trimming and J lost 2 bases; unmatched junction nucleotides: 8. CDR3 residues: CASSQLLAGGPYEQYF. CDR3 DNA: TGTGCCAGCAGCCAACTACTAGCGGGAGGACCCTACGAGCAGTACTTC.

The genes are TRBV6-5 and TRBJ2-7; D is undetermined. Per the germline V gene, CDR1 is MNHEY and CDR2 is SVGAGI. CDR3 length equals 15 residues. V lost 4 bases and J 0 bases, leaving 13 bases between the germline ends. The CDR3 nucleotides read TGTGCCAGCAGTTTTGGGCTACCCAACTCCTACGAGCAGTACTTC. This gives the protein CASSFGLPNSYEQYF.

The rearrangement joins TRBV5-1 to TRBJ2-7; possibly TRBD1 for D (5 bases). Germline V gene data show CDR1 as SGHRS and CDR2 as YFSETQ. Trimming shortened V by 5 bases and J by 3 bases, and 12 bases separated the two germline ends. This CDR3 spans 13 amino acids. Written as DNA, the CDR3 is TGCGCCAGCAGTAAAGGGGAATACTACGAGCAGTACTTC. Amino acids: CASSKGEYYEQYF.

The DNA of the CDR3 is TGTGCCAGCAGCTTAGGCGGGGGGGCGCAGTATTTT. This gives the protein CASSLGGGAQYF. The chain recombines TRBV7-7 with TRBJ2-3; 9 positions match TRBD2. J lost 10 bases, V lost 1 base, and 0 bases had no gene match. The CDR3 spans 12 residues. Germline values: CDR1 SSHAT, CDR2 FNYEAQ (reference sequence).

This chain connects TRBV7-2 to TRBJ2-1; 7 bases map to TRBD2. The CDR3 runs to 13 residues. V lost 3 bases and J lost 5; bases outside the gene matches: 1. The germline CDR1 and CDR2 sequences are SGHTA and FQGNSA. The CDR3 DNA reads TGTGCCAGCAGCTTCGGGGGGAACAATGAGCAGTTCTTC. Amino acids: CASSFGGNNEQFF.

This clonotype turned up a few times. The chain uses TRBV27 and TRBJ1-2; TRBD1 matches 7 bases. The ends lost 3 bases at V and 7 bases at J; junction bases unmatched: 5. Per the germline V gene, CDR1 is MNHEY and CDR2 is SMNVEV (reference sequence). The CDR3 sequence is 13 residues long. The CDR3 DNA follows: TGTGCCAGCAGTTTCCGACAGGGTGGTGGCTACACCTTC. Its translation is CASSFRQGGGYTF.

This clonotype was observed a handful of times. The chain uses TRBV7-3 and TRBJ2-7, with D maybe TRBD2 (7 bases). Germline V gene lookup returns CDR1 SGHTA and CDR2 FQGTGA. The V end was cut by 4 bases, the J end by 7 bases, with 14 bases between. The CDR3 is 13 amino acids. The CDR3 DNA follows: TGTGCCAGCAGCTCCCAGGAGGGGGGGGAGCAGTACTTC. Protein: CASSSQEGGEQYF.

This clonotype occurred a few times. The V gene is TRBV7-2, the J gene TRBJ2-2; D gene unclear. Germline-derived CDR1 and CDR2 are SGHTA and FQGNSA. Trimming stripped 0 bases from V and 4 bases from J, with 6 bases between. CDR3 length: 14 amino acids. The chain's CDR3 is CASSLAQVTGELFF. Written as DNA, the CDR3 is TGTGCCAGCAGCTTAGCACAAGTCACCGGGGAGCTGTTTTTT.

The count of this clonotype is one. This chain links TRBV6-5 with TRBJ1-3, with D tentatively TRBD1 (5 bases). With 2 bases removed from V and 4 bases from J, the gap between germline ends came to 12 bases. This CDR3 comprises 15 residues. Germline-derived CDR1 and CDR2 are MNHEY and SVGAGI. In nucleotides, the CDR3 is TGTGCCAGCAGTTACGGCAGGGTCGTAGGAAACACCATATATTTT. Encoded protein: CASSYGRVVGNTIYF.

This chain uses TRBV12-3 or TRBV12-4 with TRBJ1-6, with D hard to call. The length of the CDR3 is 14 residues. The V end lost 4 bases, the J end lost 4 bases, and 8 bases lay between the germline ends. For the CDR3, the DNA is TGTGCCAGCAGTTGGGCAGGATATAATTCACCCCTCCACTTT. Translating gives CASSWAGYNSPLHF.

A single count supports this clonotype. The V call is TRBV5-6, the J call TRBJ2-7; TRBD2 agrees at 8 bases. J was trimmed by 2 bases and V by 5 bases; bases with no gene match: 6. CDR1 is SGHDT and CDR2 is YYEEEE in the germline V gene. The length of the CDR3 is 14 residues. In DNA form, the CDR3 reads TGTGCCAGCAGAGTTAGCGGGACCGCCTACGAGCAGTACTTC. Protein: CASRVSGTAYEQYF.

This clonotype was counted a single time. This chain links TRBV20-1 with TRBJ2-3; 10 bases align to TRBD2. The length of the CDR3 is 16 residues. V lost 3 bases to trimming and J lost 3 bases; unmatched junction nucleotides: 9. Germline loops: CDR1 DFQATT, CDR2 SNEGSKA (reference sequence). The CDR3 region has the DNA TGCAGTGCTAGGTCTAGCGGGGGCCAATTAACAGATACGCAGTATTTT. It encodes CSARSSGGQLTDTQYF.

This clonotype was recorded a few times. The V and J genes are TRBV20-1 and TRBJ1-1, with a possible D match to TRBD1 (6 bases). The V end lost 3 bases, the J end lost 6 bases, and 11 bases lay between the germline ends. Germline values: CDR1 DFQATT, CDR2 SNEGSKA (reference sequence). The CDR3 has 12 residues. CDR3 nucleotides: TGCAGTGCTAGGACGTCAGGGGCTGAAGCTTTCTTT. Protein product: CSARTSGAEAFF.

V and J are TRBV18 and TRBJ2-3, with 7 bases matching TRBD2. Germline loops: CDR1 KGHSH, CDR2 LQKENI. CDR3 length: 16 residues. J was trimmed by 2 bases and V by 3 bases; bases with no gene match: 8. CDR3 residues: CASSPSGTMVTDTQYF. In DNA form, the CDR3 reads TGTGCCAGCTCACCTTCCGGGACTATGGTCACAGATACGCAGTATTTT. Full variable domain (rest looked up from reference TRBV18 and TRBJ2-3): NAGVMQNPRHLVRRRGQEARLRCSPMKGHSHVYWYRQLPEEGLKFMVYLQKENIIDESGMPKERFSAEFPKEGPSILRIQQVVRGDSAAYFCASSPSGTMVTDTQYFGPGTRLTVL.

The J gene is TRBJ2-7, the V gene TRBV20-1; D unclear. The V gene's germline CDR1 is DFQATT and CDR2 SNEGSKA (reference sequence). The CDR3 sequence is 12 residues long. V was pared by 2 bases and J by 3 bases, with 8 bases between. The CDR3 loop reads CSARIERYEQYF. CDR3 sequence (DNA): TGCAGTGCTAGAATTGAGCGCTACGAGCAGTACTTC.

Note on this clonotype: Sequence at one end of the junction differs from germline and may be a read error. This chain uses TRBV6-1 with TRBJ2-1; TRBD2 aligns across 7 bases. From germline, CDR1 is MNHNS and CDR2 SASEGT. The CDR3 runs 14 residues. The CDR3 sequence is CVSLRLASYNEQFF. CDR3 nucleotides: TGTGTCAGCTTACGACTAGCTTCCTACAATGAGCAGTTCTTC.

The table lists this clonotype with a few counts. V usage is TRBV7-3 and J usage is TRBJ1-2; D gene unclear. The CDR3 extends over 14 amino acids. CDR1 and CDR2 (germline): SGHTA, FQGTGA. Trimming shortened V by 5 bases and J by 5 bases, and 15 bases separated the two germline ends. DNA for the CDR3: TGTGCCAGCAGCCCACAAGCGGCGGATTATGGCTACACCTTC. This encodes CASSPQAADYGYTF.

This clonotype was detected only a few times. The chain is built from TRBV27 and TRBJ1-1; no definite D call. V was trimmed by 6 bases and J by 0 bases, leaving 14 bases between them. Germline loops: CDR1 MNHEY, CDR2 SMNVEV (reference sequence). This CDR3 is 15 amino acids long. This CDR3 is CASRYGISLNTEAFF. CDR3 in DNA: TGTGCCAGCAGATATGGGATCAGCCTGAACACTGAAGCTTTCTTT.

The V gene is TRBV12-5, the J gene TRBJ2-5; possibly TRBD1 or TRBD2 for D (5 bases each). V lost 0 bases and J 2 bases, leaving 22 bases between the germline ends. Germline V lookup: CDR1 LGHNT, CDR2 FRNRAP. There are 19 residues in the CDR3. The CDR3 protein is CASGLVLFGLGRKQETQYF. The CDR3 bases are TGTGCTAGTGGTTTGGTCTTATTTGGGTTGGGACGGAAACAAGAGACCCAGTACTTC.

This clonotype was observed a handful of times. The chain is built from TRBV11-2 and TRBJ2-5, with 8 bases aligning to TRBD2. V shed 4 bases and J 1 base; nucleotides not matched to a gene: 5. This CDR3 has 15 residues. Per the germline V gene, CDR1 is SGHAT and CDR2 is FQNNGV. CDR3 region: CASSYSGASQETQYF. CDR3 coding DNA: TGTGCCAGCAGCTATAGCGGGGCCAGCCAAGAGACCCAGTACTTC.

The V and J genes are TRBV24-1 and TRBJ2-5; TRBD1 aligns across 8 bases. The germline V gene encodes CDR1 KGHDR and CDR2 SFDVKD. The CDR3 consists of 15 residues. Germline trimming cut 4 bases from V and 5 bases from J; bases unmatched to any gene: 8. CDR3 in amino acids: CATSDPGQGGETQYF. The CDR3 nucleotides are TGTGCCACCAGTGACCCCGGACAGGGTGGGGAGACCCAGTACTTC.

The chain is built from TRBV28 and TRBJ1-6; the D gene is possibly TRBD1 (5 bases). V shed 5 bases and J shed 7 bases, with 9 bases lying between them. The length of the CDR3 is 13 residues. Germline CDR1 MDHEN, CDR2 SYDVKM. The CDR3 loop reads CASSLRDNSPLHF. The CDR3 nucleotides read TGTGCCAGCAGTCTCAGGGACAATTCACCCCTCCACTTT. Supplemented by reference TRBV28 and TRBJ1-6, the full variable domain reads DVKVTQSSRYLVKRTGEKVFLECVQDMDHENMFWYRQDPGLGLRLIYFSYDVKMKEKGDIPEGYSVSREKKERFSLILESASTNQTSMYLCASSLRDNSPLHFGNGTRLTVT.